The next 5 T cell receptor beta chains were all read from a single sample in a study of breast tumors, draining lymph nodes, adjacent tissues. Each CDR3 protein is one row after TCRdb ran MiXCR on the multiplex PCR reads. The sample lists nearly 200,000 distinct CDR3 sequences, 31% occurring once. Samples came from axillary lymph nodes draining the breast cancer. Sequencing input: axillary lymph node tissue. The receptors were gathered from a female donor with breast cancer. Some clones in this sample may be carry-over from other donors' samples.

This clonotype was seen a single time. The germline gene is not matched at one end of the junction; a read error may be the cause. V is TRBV7-6 and J is TRBJ2-7, with TRBD2 as a possible D gene (5 bases). The CDR3 loop spans 12 amino acids. CDR1 is SGHVS and CDR2 is FNYEAQ in the germline V gene. CDR3 sequence (DNA): TGTGCCAGCAGCCTTTACTCGGACGAGCGGTGCTTC. This sequence encodes CASSLYSDERCF. Full variable domain (outside the CDR3, taken from reference TRBV7-6 and TRBJ2-7): GAGVSQSPRYKVTKRGQDVALRCDPISGHVSLYWYRQALGQGPEFLTYFNYEAQQDKSGLPNDRFSAERPEGSISTLTIQRTEQRDSAMYRCASSLYSDERCFGPGTRLTVT.

This clonotype appeared many times. The J gene is TRBJ2-2, the V gene TRBV5-8, with D unresolved. The CDR3 has 15 amino acids. V was pared by 0 bases and J by 4 bases, with 10 bases between. Germline CDR1 reads SGHTS; CDR2 reads YDEGEE. This CDR3 reads CASSLGRASTGELFF. CDR3 in DNA: TGTGCCAGCAGCTTGGGAAGGGCGAGCACCGGGGAGCTGTTTTTT.

The chain carries TRBV28 and TRBJ2-7; TRBD1 matches at 9 bases. The V and J ends lost 5 bases and 4 bases, in that order; junction bases with no gene match: 6. The CDR3 sequence is 14 residues long. Germline assignment: CDR1 MDHEN and CDR2 SYDVKM. The CDR3 reads CASSETGGAYEQYF. CDR3 in DNA: TGTGCCAGCAGTGAAACAGGGGGCGCTTACGAGCAGTACTTC.

This chain joins TRBV6-6 and TRBJ1-2; D is unclear. This CDR3 spans 15 amino acids. V was cut by 5 bases and J by 4 bases, with 17 bases left in between. Germline values: CDR1 MNHNY, CDR2 SVGAGI (reference sequence). CDR3 region: CASSPNGEGLYGYTF. The CDR3 region has the DNA TGTGCCAGCAGTCCCAATGGGGAAGGGCTCTATGGCTACACCTTC.

This clonotype was seen ten or more times. This chain joins TRBV20-1 and TRBJ1-5, with TRBD1 matching over 7 bases. V trimming: 5 bases; J trimming: 2 bases; junction bases outside the gene matches: 6. Germline CDR1 and CDR2: DFQATT and SNEGSKA (reference sequence). This CDR3 is 14 amino acids long. The CDR3 reads CSASTGQGNQPQHF. In DNA, the CDR3 is TGCAGTGCTTCCACCGGACAGGGCAATCAGCCCCAGCATTTT.